The present TCR beta chain was sequenced within a study of T cell responses to AZD1222 COVID-19 vaccine. Repertoires were generated with immunoSEQ multiplex PCR, while TCRdb's copy carries only in-frame clones and drops some. The sample has 45,000 or so clones, 90% seen once; the top ten hold roughly two fifths. The CDR3 sequence is 12 residues long. The germline V gene encodes CDR1 SNHLY and CDR2 FYNNEI. Between the trimmed V and J ends, which lost 2 bases and 5 bases, there was a span of 6 bases. The TCR originated in an adult who received the AZD1222 COVID-19 vaccine. This sequence joins TRBV2 and TRBJ1-2, with D hard to call. Sequences were derived from peripheral blood, sampled 28 days after the second AZD1222 dose. The DNA of the CDR3 is TGTGCCAGCAGTGAACGGGGTTATGGCTACACCTTC. It codes for CASSERGYGYTF.